The 20 T cell receptor beta chains listed next were all sequenced from one sample in a study of T-cell memory formation after mild COVID-19. One entry per CDR3 protein, called by TCRdb with MiXCR from the 5' RACE reads. The sample gives hundreds of thousands of distinct CDR3 sequences, roughly 15% of which show up once; 22% is in the top ten. Sample: PBMCs or a T cell subset sorted from them (not recorded which). The receptors stem from a man aged 18 to 30 who had mild COVID-19 (a few samples of this study predate the infection). Cell type and time point are not known.

J is TRBJ2-6 and V is TRBV7-3; weak D call: TRBD1 (5 bases). Trimming took off 9 bases at V and 2 bases at J, with 8 bases between the two ends. CDR1 SGHTA and CDR2 FQGTGA come from the germline V gene. This CDR3 spans 13 amino acids. The CDR3 DNA reads TGTGCCAGTGGGGCAACTGGGGCCAACGTCCTGACTTTC. Protein sequence: CASGATGANVLTF.

This clonotype was seen at least ten times. V gene TRBV6-5 combines with J gene TRBJ2-2; D ambiguous. This CDR3 spans 17 amino acids. Trimming took off 2 bases at V and 0 bases at J, with 13 bases between the two ends. Germline CDR1 is MNHEY and CDR2 is SVGAGI. CDR3 sequence reads: CASSYVLRTANTGELFF. The CDR3 DNA is TGTGCCAGCAGTTACGTCCTACGGACCGCGAACACCGGGGAGCTGTTTTTT.

This clonotype was seen only a few times. This chain joins TRBV6-6 and TRBJ2-3; TRBD1 agrees at 9 bases. The germline V gene has CDR1 MNHNY and CDR2 SVGAGI (reference sequence). The CDR3 is made up of 15 amino acids. V lost 7 bases and J lost 5; bases outside the gene matches: 10. The CDR3 is CASTRGTGGGDTQYF. The CDR3 DNA reads TGTGCCAGCACCCGTGGAACAGGGGGCGGAGATACGCAGTATTTT.

This clonotype was observed at least ten times. V and J are TRBV5-4 and TRBJ2-1; TRBD2 matches 11 bases. This CDR3 region has 16 residues. Per the germline V gene, CDR1 is SGHNT and CDR2 is YYREEE (reference sequence). V lost 4 bases and J lost 3; bases outside the gene matches: 6. The chain's CDR3 is CASSPTSGGHYNEQFF. The CDR3 DNA reads TGTGCCAGCAGCCCCACTAGCGGGGGCCACTACAATGAGCAGTTCTTC.

In this sample, this clonotype turned up a few times. The rearrangement uses TRBV5-1 and TRBJ2-1; the match to TRBD1 covers 9 bases. The V and J ends lost 9 bases and 5 bases, in that order; junction bases with no gene match: 12. This CDR3 comprises 15 residues. Per the germline V gene, CDR1 is SGHRS and CDR2 is YFSETQ. CDR3 nucleotide sequence: TGCGCCACCCAACCCGGGACAGGGTACAACAATGAGCAGTTCTTC. This sequence encodes CATQPGTGYNNEQFF.

The J gene is TRBJ2-2, the V gene TRBV7-3; perhaps TRBD2 as D (6 bases). Deletions cut 5 bases from V and 7 bases from J, with 11 bases between. In germline, CDR1 is SGHTA, CDR2 FQGTGA. There are 13 residues in the CDR3. The CDR3 spells CASSPRDFGELFF. CDR3 bases: TGTGCCAGCAGCCCCAGGGACTTCGGGGAGCTGTTTTTT.

A few counts support this clonotype. The chain couples TRBV7-3 to TRBJ2-1, with TRBD1 matching over 8 bases. Trimming removed 2 bases from V and 9 bases from J; junction bases left unmatched: 6. The CDR3 spans 14 residues. The V gene's germline CDR1 is SGHTA and CDR2 FQGTGA. The CDR3 nucleotides read TGTGCCAGCAGCTTAGGGACAGGAAATCCTGAGCAGTTCTTC. It yields the protein CASSLGTGNPEQFF. Full variable domain (remainder filled in from reference TRBV7-3 and TRBJ2-1): GAGVSQTPSNKVTEKGKYVELRCDPISGHTALYWYRQSLGQGPEFLIYFQGTGAADDSGLPNDRFFAVRPEGSVSTLKIQRTERGDSAVYLCASSLGTGNPEQFFGPGTRLTVL.

This clonotype was recorded a few times. The chain combines TRBV7-2 with TRBJ1-5, with D tentatively TRBD1 (5 bases). V was pared by 4 bases and J by 9 bases, with 10 bases between. CDR1 and CDR2 from the germline V gene are SGHTA and FQGNSA. The CDR3 consists of 12 residues. The CDR3 sequence: CASSWGGGPQHF. The CDR3 DNA sequence: TGTGCCAGCAGCTGGGGTGGGGGGCCCCAGCATTTT.

The V gene is TRBV7-9, the J gene TRBJ1-5; D gene uncertain. The CDR3 consists of 15 residues. CDR1 and CDR2 (germline): SEHNR, FQNEAQ (reference sequence). V dropped 0 bases and J dropped 4 bases, with 10 bases sitting between them. The CDR3 reads CASSLALAENQPQHF. CDR3 nucleotide sequence: TGTGCCAGCAGCTTAGCGCTAGCCGAGAATCAGCCCCAGCATTTT. Based on the CDR3 plus reference TRBV7-9 and TRBJ1-5, the full variable domain is DTGVSQNPRHKITKRGQNVTFRCDPISEHNRLYWYRQTLGQGPEFLTYFQNEAQLEKSRLLSDRFSAERPKGSFSTLEIQRTEQGDSAMYLCASSLALAENQPQHFGDGTRLSIL.

This clonotype was seen a few times. V and J are TRBV10-3 and TRBJ2-7; D is uncertain. This CDR3 region has 10 residues. The V gene's germline CDR1 is ENHRY and CDR2 SYGVKD. In DNA, the CDR3 is TGTATAGCCCGGGTAGGGCAACAGTACTTC. Its protein product is CIARVGQQYF.

The rearrangement uses TRBV4-3 and TRBJ1-1; 7 bases map to TRBD1. J was trimmed by 6 bases and V by 6 bases; bases with no gene match: 28. Germline CDR1 and CDR2: LGHNA and YSLEER. This CDR3 region has 20 residues. The CDR3 sequence: CASREGFETGFYRPKPEAFF. The CDR3, as DNA: TGCGCCAGCAGGGAAGGTTTCGAGACAGGGTTTTATCGGCCCAAACCTGAAGCTTTCTTT.

This clonotype was found many times. The rearrangement uses TRBV4-1 and TRBJ2-3; 8 bases match TRBD1. V gave up 0 bases and J gave up 4 bases; unmatched junction bases: 9. The germline CDR1 and CDR2 sequences are MGHRA and YSYEKL. This CDR3 has 17 residues. This CDR3 reads CASSQDKGQGVPDTQYF. In DNA form, the CDR3 reads TGCGCCAGCAGCCAAGATAAAGGACAGGGAGTACCAGATACGCAGTATTTT.

The chain joins TRBV6-1 to TRBJ1-2; D is perhaps TRBD1 (6 bases). CDR3 length: 14 residues. V lost 1 base and J lost 6, with 12 bases in between. The germline V gene has CDR1 MNHNS and CDR2 SASEGT. CDR3 DNA: TGTGCCAGCAGTGAAGTTTGGCAGGGGAATGGCTACACCTTC. Translation gives CASSEVWQGNGYTF.

This sequence joins TRBV7-2 and TRBJ1-4; D might be TRBD1 (5 bases). Trimming cost V 6 bases and J 3 bases, with 11 bases left between them. CDR3 length: 14 amino acids. Germline V CDR1 and CDR2: SGHTA, FQGNSA. The CDR3 protein is CASRPGGANEKLFF. CDR3 nucleotides: TGTGCCAGCAGACCGGGGGGAGCTAATGAAAAACTGTTTTTT.

This clonotype was picked up a small number of times. The chain carries TRBV28 and TRBJ2-7; TRBD1 aligns across 8 bases. This CDR3 is built from 13 residues. Germline CDR1 MDHEN, CDR2 SYDVKM. V lost 5 bases to trimming and J lost 9 bases; unmatched junction nucleotides: 9. CDR3 sequence (DNA): TGTGCCAGCAGTCCGTCGACAGGGGACTGGCAGTACGTC. Its protein product is CASSPSTGDWQYV.

This clonotype came up a few times. The chain employs TRBV5-1 and TRBJ2-7, with 7 nucleotides matching TRBD1. The CDR3 totals 14 residues. CDR1 is SGHRS, CDR2 YFSETQ, per germline. V was pared by 4 bases and J by 5 bases, with 9 bases of the junction left unmatched. The CDR3 nucleotides read TGCGCCAGCAGCCCGGTGACAGGGAACCACGAGCAGTACTTC. It translates to CASSPVTGNHEQYF.

This clonotype was counted a few times. J is TRBJ2-1 and V is TRBV7-6; the match to TRBD2 covers 11 bases. Losses at the gene ends were 5 bases for V and 7 bases for J; bases not matched to a gene: 10. Germline CDR1 and CDR2: SGHVS and FNYEAQ. The CDR3 is made up of 16 amino acids. The CDR3 loop is CASSILAGGLFNEQFF. The CDR3 coding sequence is TGTGCCAGCAGCATATTAGCGGGGGGGCTCTTTAATGAGCAGTTCTTC.

The chain is built from TRBV6-1 and TRBJ1-5; D may be TRBD1 (5 bases). The CDR3 sequence is 16 residues long. Germline V gene lookup returns CDR1 MNHNS and CDR2 SASEGT. Trimming cost V 0 bases and J 13 bases, with 22 bases left between them. This CDR3 reads CASSEALGGEGGNQHF. The CDR3 DNA sequence: TGTGCCAGCAGTGAAGCGCTGGGGGGGGAGGGAGGCAATCAGCATTTT.

The chain joins TRBV7-2 to TRBJ1-6, with 8 bases identical to TRBD1. The V gene's germline CDR1 is SGHTA and CDR2 FQGNSA. The CDR3 runs to 15 residues. V gave up 5 bases and J gave up 9 bases; unmatched junction bases: 9. In nucleotides, the CDR3 is TGTGCCAGCAGCCCCTGGGACAGGTTCGGTTCACCCCTCCACTTT. The encoded protein is CASSPWDRFGSPLHF.

This chain connects TRBV20-1 to TRBJ2-1, with TRBD1 as a possible D gene (6 bases). The CDR3 runs 15 residues. Germline assignment: CDR1 DFQATT and CDR2 SNEGSKA (reference sequence). Trimming took 3 bases from V and 8 from J, leaving 20 bases between them. CDR3 region: CSASEGLTGLYEQFF. CDR3 DNA: TGCAGTGCTAGTGAGGGGCTGACAGGTTTGTATGAGCAGTTCTTC.